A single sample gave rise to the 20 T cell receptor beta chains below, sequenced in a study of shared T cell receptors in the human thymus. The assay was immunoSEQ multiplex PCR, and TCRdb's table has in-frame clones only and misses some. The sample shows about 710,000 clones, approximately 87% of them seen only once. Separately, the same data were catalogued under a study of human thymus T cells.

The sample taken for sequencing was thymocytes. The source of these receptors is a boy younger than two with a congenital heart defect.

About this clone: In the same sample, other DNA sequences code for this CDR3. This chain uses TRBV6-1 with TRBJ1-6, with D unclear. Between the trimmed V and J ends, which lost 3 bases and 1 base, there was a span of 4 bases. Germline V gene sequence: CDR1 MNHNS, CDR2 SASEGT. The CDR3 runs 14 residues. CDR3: CASSEESYNSPLHF. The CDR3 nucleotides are TGTGCCAGCAGTGAGGAGTCCTATAATTCACCCCTCCACTTT.

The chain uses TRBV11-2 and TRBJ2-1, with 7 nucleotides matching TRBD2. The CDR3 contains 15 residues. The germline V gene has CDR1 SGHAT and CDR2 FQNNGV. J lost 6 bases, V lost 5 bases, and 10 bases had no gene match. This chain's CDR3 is CASSRLAEAGNEQFF. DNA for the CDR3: TGTGCCAGCAGCCGGCTAGCGGAGGCGGGCAATGAGCAGTTCTTC.

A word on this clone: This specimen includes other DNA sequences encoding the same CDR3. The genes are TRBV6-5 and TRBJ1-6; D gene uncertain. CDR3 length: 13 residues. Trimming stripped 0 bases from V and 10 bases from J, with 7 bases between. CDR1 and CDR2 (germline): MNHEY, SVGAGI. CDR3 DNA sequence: TGTGCCAGCAGTTACTCGAGGCTCTCACCCCTCCACTTT. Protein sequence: CASSYSRLSPLHF.

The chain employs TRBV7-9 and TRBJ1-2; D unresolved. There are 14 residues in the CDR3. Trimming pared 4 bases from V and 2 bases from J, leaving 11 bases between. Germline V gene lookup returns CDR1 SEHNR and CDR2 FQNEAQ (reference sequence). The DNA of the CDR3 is TGTGCCAGCAGCTCCCCGGGGTCGAACTATGGCTACACCTTC. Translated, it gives CASSSPGSNYGYTF.

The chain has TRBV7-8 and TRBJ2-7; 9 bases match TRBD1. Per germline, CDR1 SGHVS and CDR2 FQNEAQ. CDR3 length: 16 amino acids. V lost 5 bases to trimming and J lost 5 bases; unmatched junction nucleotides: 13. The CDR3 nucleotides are TGTGCCAGCAGCCCATGGGGGACAGGGCGTACGCACGAGCAGTACTTC. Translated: CASSPWGTGRTHEQYF. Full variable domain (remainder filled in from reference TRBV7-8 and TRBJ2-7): GAGVSQSPRYKVAKRGQDVALRCDPISGHVSLFWYQQALGQGPEFLTYFQNEAQLDKSGLPSDRFFAERPEGSVSTLKIQRTQQEDSAVYLCASSPWGTGRTHEQYFGPGTRLTVT.

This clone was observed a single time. The CDR3 sequence: CASSLSGRVSTDTQYF. Here the CDR3 DNA reads TGTGCCAGCAGCTTGTCGGGTCGGGTAAGCACAGATACGCAGTATTTT. The rearrangement uses TRBV5-4 and TRBJ2-3; D gene ambiguous. Germline V gene sequence: CDR1 SGHNT, CDR2 YYREEE (reference sequence). The V gene lost 1 base and the J gene lost 0 bases, with 12 bases spanning the gap. The CDR3 contains 16 residues.

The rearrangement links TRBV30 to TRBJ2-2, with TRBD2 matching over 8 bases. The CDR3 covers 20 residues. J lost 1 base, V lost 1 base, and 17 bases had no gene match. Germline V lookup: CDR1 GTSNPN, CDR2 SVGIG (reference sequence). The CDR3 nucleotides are TGTGCCTGGAGTGCAACCCCTCAAACCGCGACTAGCGTGAACACCGGGGAGCTGTTTTTT. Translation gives CAWSATPQTATSVNTGELFF.

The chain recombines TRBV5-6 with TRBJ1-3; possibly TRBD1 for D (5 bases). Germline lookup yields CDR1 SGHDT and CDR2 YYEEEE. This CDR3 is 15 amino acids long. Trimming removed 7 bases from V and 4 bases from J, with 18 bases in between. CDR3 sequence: CASGMGGIDGNTIYF. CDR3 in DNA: TGTGCCAGCGGTATGGGGGGGATCGACGGAAACACCATATATTTT. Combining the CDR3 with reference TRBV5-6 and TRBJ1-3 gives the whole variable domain DAGVTQSPTHLIKTRGQQVTLRCSPKSGHDTVSWYQQALGQGPQFIFQYYEEEERQRGNFPDRFSGHQFPNYSSELNVNALLLGDSALYLCASGMGGIDGNTIYFGEGSWLTVV.

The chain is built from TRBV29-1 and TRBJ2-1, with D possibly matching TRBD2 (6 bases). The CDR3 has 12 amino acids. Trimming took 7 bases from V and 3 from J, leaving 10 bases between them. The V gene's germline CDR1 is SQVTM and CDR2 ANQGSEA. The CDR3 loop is CSDHSGYNEQFF. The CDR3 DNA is TGCAGCGACCATAGCGGCTACAATGAGCAGTTCTTC.

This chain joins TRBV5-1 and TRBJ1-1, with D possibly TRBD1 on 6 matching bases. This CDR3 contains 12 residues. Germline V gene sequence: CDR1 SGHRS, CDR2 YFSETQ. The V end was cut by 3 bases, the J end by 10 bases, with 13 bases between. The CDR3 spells CASSWGGRVAFF. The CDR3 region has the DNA TGCGCCAGCAGCTGGGGGGGCCGGGTAGCTTTCTTT.

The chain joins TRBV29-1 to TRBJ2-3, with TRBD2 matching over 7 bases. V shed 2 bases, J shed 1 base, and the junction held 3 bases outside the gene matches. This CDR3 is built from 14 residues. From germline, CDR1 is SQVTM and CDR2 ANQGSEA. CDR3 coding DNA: TGCAGCGTTGAATTTCTAGCGGGCACAGATACGCAGTATTTT. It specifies CSVEFLAGTDTQYF.

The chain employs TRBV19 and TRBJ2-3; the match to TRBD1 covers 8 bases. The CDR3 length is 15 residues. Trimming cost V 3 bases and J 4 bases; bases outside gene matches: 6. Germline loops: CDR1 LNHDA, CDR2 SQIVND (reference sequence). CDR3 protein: CASSIAAGGPDTQYF. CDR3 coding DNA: TGTGCCAGTAGTATTGCGGCAGGGGGCCCAGATACGCAGTATTTT.

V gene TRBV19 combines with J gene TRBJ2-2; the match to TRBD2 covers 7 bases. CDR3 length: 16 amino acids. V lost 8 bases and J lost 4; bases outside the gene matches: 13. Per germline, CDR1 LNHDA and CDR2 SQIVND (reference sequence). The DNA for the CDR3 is TGTGCCAGTGCGTCGGGGGGAAGGGAGTCCACCGGGGAGCTGTTTTTT. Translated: CASASGGRESTGELFF.

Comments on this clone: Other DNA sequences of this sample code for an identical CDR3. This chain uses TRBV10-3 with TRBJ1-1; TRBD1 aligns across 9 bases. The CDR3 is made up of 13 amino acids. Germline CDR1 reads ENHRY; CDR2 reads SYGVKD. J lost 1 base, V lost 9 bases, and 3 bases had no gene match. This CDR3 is CAISGQGNTEAFF. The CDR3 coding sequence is TGTGCCATTTCGGGACAGGGGAACACTGAAGCTTTCTTT.

CDR3 protein: CATSRDHGGNSPLHF. The CDR3 region has the DNA TGTGCCACCAGCAGAGATCACGGGGGTAATTCACCCCTCCACTTT. This chain joins TRBV15 and TRBJ1-6; D might be TRBD1 (5 bases). Per germline, CDR1 LNHNV and CDR2 YYDKDF (reference sequence). The V end was cut by 0 bases, the J end by 6 bases, with 9 bases between. The CDR3 runs to 15 residues. The full variable domain, rest sourced from reference TRBV15 and TRBJ1-6, is DAMVIQNPRYQVTQFGKPVTLSCSQTLNHNVMYWYQQKSSQAPKLLFHYYDKDFNNEADTPDNFQSRRPNTSFCFLDIRSPGLGDTAMYLCATSRDHGGNSPLHFGNGTRLTVT.

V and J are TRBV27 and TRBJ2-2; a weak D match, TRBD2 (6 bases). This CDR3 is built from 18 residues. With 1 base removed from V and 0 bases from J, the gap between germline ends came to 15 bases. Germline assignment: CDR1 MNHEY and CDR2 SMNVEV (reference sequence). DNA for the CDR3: TGTGCCAGCAGTTTATACCCTGGCGGGATTTCGAACACCGGGGAGCTGTTTTTT. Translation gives CASSLYPGGISNTGELFF.

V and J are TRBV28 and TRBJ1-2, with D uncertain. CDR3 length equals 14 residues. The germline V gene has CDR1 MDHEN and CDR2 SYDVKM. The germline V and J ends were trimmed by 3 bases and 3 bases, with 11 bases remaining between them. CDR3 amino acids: CASSFFIPHYGYTF. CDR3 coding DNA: TGTGCCAGCAGTTTTTTTATCCCCCACTATGGCTACACCTTC.

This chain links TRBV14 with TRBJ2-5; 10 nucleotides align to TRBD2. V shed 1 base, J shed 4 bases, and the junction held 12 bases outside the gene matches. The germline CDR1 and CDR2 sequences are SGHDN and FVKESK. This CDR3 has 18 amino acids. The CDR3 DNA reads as TGTGCCAGCAGCCAAGGGCTAGCGGGAGTAGAGAGGAGAGAGACCCAGTACTTC. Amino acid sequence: CASSQGLAGVERRETQYF.

The CDR3 DNA reads TGCGCCAGCAGCCAAGGGTCCGTAGTAACCCTCCGGGCCAACGTCCTGACTTTC. Its translation: CASSQGSVVTLRANVLTF. This sequence joins TRBV4-3 and TRBJ2-6; D is unresolved. CDR3 length equals 18 residues. The V end lost 1 base, the J end lost 5 bases, and 18 bases lay between the germline ends. CDR1 LGHNA and CDR2 YSLEER come from the germline V gene.

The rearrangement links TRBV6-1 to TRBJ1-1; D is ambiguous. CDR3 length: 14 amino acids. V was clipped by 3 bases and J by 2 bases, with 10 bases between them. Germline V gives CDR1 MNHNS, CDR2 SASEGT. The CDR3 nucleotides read TGTGCCAGCAGTGACAGGAGGCTCAACACTGAAGCTTTCTTT. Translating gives CASSDRRLNTEAFF.